This passage covers 26 T cell receptor beta chains from one sample sequenced in a study of T cell changes during pregnancy in multiple sclerosis. Sequencing was performed with immunoSEQ multiplex PCR; in TCRdb, only in-frame clones are kept and a portion is missing. There are tens of thousands of clones in the sample; 90% to 97% occur only once, and around 2.5% lies in the top ten. This material consisted of CD8+ T cells from peripheral blood mononuclear cells, taken after pregnancy. The receptor source for this set is a female donor with multiple sclerosis, enrolled in a pregnancy study.

The J gene is TRBJ1-1, the V gene TRBV5-1; D is unclear. Germline V gene data show CDR1 as SGHRS and CDR2 as YFSETQ. The CDR3 loop spans 14 amino acids. The V end lost 0 bases, the J end lost 7 bases, and 13 bases lay between the germline ends. CDR3 nucleotide sequence: TGCGCCAGCAGCTTGGAGCGGGTCGGAGATGAAGCTTTCTTT. The encoded protein is CASSLERVGDEAFF.

This chain joins TRBV5-5 and TRBJ2-3; 7 bases fit TRBD1. The ends lost 5 bases at V and 5 bases at J; junction bases unmatched: 14. The CDR3 has 16 amino acids. From germline, CDR1 is SGHKS and CDR2 YYEKEE (reference sequence). The CDR3 nucleotides are TGTGCCAGCAGTTTGAGACAGGGCCGTATAGGAGATACGCAGTATTTT. Its translation is CASSLRQGRIGDTQYF.

The CDR3 DNA reads TGTGCCAGCAGCTCGGGGGGTCGGATCTATGGCTACACCTTC. It yields the protein CASSSGGRIYGYTF. The rearrangement joins TRBV13 to TRBJ1-2; D may be TRBD1 (5 bases). The V gene's germline CDR1 is PRHDT and CDR2 FYEKMQ (reference sequence). V was cut by 4 bases and J by 4 bases, with 13 bases left in between. CDR3 size: 14 residues.

V and J are TRBV29-1 and TRBJ2-3, with 11 bases that match TRBD2. The CDR3 runs 15 residues. Germline V gene data show CDR1 as SQVTM and CDR2 as ANQGSEA. Trimming removed 7 bases from V and 7 bases from J; junction bases left unmatched: 13. CDR3 in amino acids: CSAPLAGGPGYTQYF. In DNA form, the CDR3 reads TGCAGCGCTCCCTTAGCGGGAGGGCCTGGTTATACGCAGTATTTT.

This rearrangement joins TRBV28 to TRBJ1-5; 10 nucleotides line up with TRBD1. The trim removed 6 bases at V and 5 bases at J, leaving 7 bases unmatched. Germline-derived CDR1 and CDR2 are MDHEN and SYDVKM. The CDR3 contains 15 residues. CDR3 bases: TGTGCCAGCAGCCTAGGGGACAGGGGTTATCAGCCCCAGCATTTT. It encodes CASSLGDRGYQPQHF.

V gene TRBV6-5 combines with J gene TRBJ1-1, with D hard to call. Germline-derived CDR1 and CDR2 are MNHEY and SVGAGI. The CDR3 is 13 residues long. The V gene lost 6 bases and the J gene lost 0 bases, with 8 bases spanning the gap. The CDR3 DNA sequence: TGTGCCAGCAGACAGTTAATGAACACTGAAGCTTTCTTT. Its translation: CASRQLMNTEAFF.

This chain links TRBV27 with TRBJ2-7; tentatively, D is TRBD1 (6 bases). V gave up 5 bases and J gave up 6 bases, with 20 bases separating them. The CDR3 spans 15 residues. Germline V gene sequence: CDR1 MNHEY, CDR2 SMNVEV (reference sequence). The CDR3 region is CASSHARGTELEQYF. The DNA for the CDR3 is TGTGCCAGCAGTCACGCGAGGGGGACGGAGCTCGAGCAGTACTTC.

The chain combines TRBV7-9 with TRBJ2-7; TRBD1 matches 7 bases. The CDR3 is 15 residues long. With 5 bases clipped from V and 4 bases from J, the junction kept 11 bases outside the gene matches. The germline V gene has CDR1 SEHNR and CDR2 FQNEAQ (reference sequence). The CDR3 nucleotides are TGTGCCAGCAGCACCGCGACAGGGTCTACATACGAGCAGTACTTC. Its protein product is CASSTATGSTYEQYF.

The rearrangement uses TRBV27 and TRBJ2-1; D perhaps matches TRBD1 (6 bases). This CDR3 has 15 residues. Germline V gene data show CDR1 as MNHEY and CDR2 as SMNVEV (reference sequence). The V end was cut by 4 bases, the J end by 7 bases, with 17 bases between. The CDR3 DNA is TGTGCCAGCAGTTATTCCGGGACAATGATGAATGAGCAGTTCTTC. It codes for CASSYSGTMMNEQFF.

The table lists this clone with a count of one. The V and J genes are TRBV27 and TRBJ2-1, with 11 nucleotides matching TRBD1. The CDR3 covers 15 residues. Germline V gene data show CDR1 as MNHEY and CDR2 as SMNVEV (reference sequence). Trimming removed 3 bases from V and 7 bases from J; junction bases left unmatched: 5. CDR3: CASSFGGTGGNEQFF. CDR3 sequence (DNA): TGTGCCAGCAGTTTTGGGGGGACAGGGGGTAATGAGCAGTTCTTC.

The rearrangement uses TRBV27 and TRBJ2-6, with 10 bases identical to TRBD1. Germline V gene lookup returns CDR1 MNHEY and CDR2 SMNVEV (reference sequence). This CDR3 spans 17 amino acids. The trim removed 2 bases at V and 3 bases at J, leaving 4 bases unmatched. The CDR3 reads CASSLRQGAFGANVLTF. In nucleotides, the CDR3 is TGTGCCAGCAGTTTAAGACAGGGGGCTTTTGGGGCCAACGTCCTGACTTTC.

The chain recombines TRBV5-1 with TRBJ1-1; perhaps TRBD1 as D (6 bases). With 3 bases removed from V and 4 bases from J, the gap between germline ends came to 7 bases. Germline-derived CDR1 and CDR2 are SGHRS and YFSETQ. CDR3 length: 12 amino acids. The CDR3 bases are TGCGCCAGCAGCTCGGACAGCACTGAAGCTTTCTTT. This codes for CASSSDSTEAFF. Full variable domain (remainder filled in from reference TRBV5-1 and TRBJ1-1): KAGVTQTPRYLIKTRGQQVTLSCSPISGHRSVSWYQQTPGQGLQFLFEYFSETQRNKGNFPGRFSGRQFSNSRSEMNVSTLELGDSALYLCASSSDSTEAFFGQGTRLTVV.

V is TRBV27 and J is TRBJ1-1; no definite D call. Germline values: CDR1 MNHEY, CDR2 SMNVEV (reference sequence). This CDR3 region has 13 residues. V was trimmed by 5 bases and J by 0 bases, leaving 7 bases between them. The CDR3 nucleotides read TGTGCCAGCAGTACTGTCCTGAACACTGAAGCTTTCTTT. This sequence encodes CASSTVLNTEAFF.

The chain joins TRBV5-3 to TRBJ1-5, with D maybe TRBD1 (6 bases). TRBV5-3 is classed as an ORF, of uncertain function. The CDR3 runs 13 residues. V lost 4 bases and J lost 11, with 16 bases in between. This CDR3 is CARSREGGHSQHF. CDR3 nucleotide sequence: TGTGCCAGAAGCCGCGAGGGGGGGCATTCCCAGCATTTT.

Only a few counts were recorded for this clone. The chain is built from TRBV11-2 and TRBJ2-4; a possible D gene is TRBD2 (6 bases). V shed 1 base and J shed 1 base, with 14 bases lying between them. Germline V gene data show CDR1 as SGHAT and CDR2 as FQNNGV. The CDR3 extends over 17 amino acids. The CDR3 sequence is CASSLVGGSGAKNIQYF. DNA for the CDR3: TGTGCCAGCAGCTTAGTGGGAGGCTCGGGGGCCAAAAACATTCAGTACTTC.

In its sample, this clone was seen a few times. The CDR3 reads CASSPLGGDGNQPQHF. CDR3 DNA sequence: TGTGCCAGCAGCCCCCTAGGCGGGGACGGCAATCAGCCCCAGCATTTT. The chain is built from TRBV6-6 and TRBJ1-5, with D possibly TRBD1 on 5 matching bases. Germline CDR1 is MNHNY and CDR2 is SVGAGI (reference sequence). V shed 6 bases and J shed 2 bases, with 17 bases lying between them. CDR3 length equals 16 residues.

The chain carries TRBV7-9 and TRBJ2-7; 9 bases fit TRBD2. This CDR3 region has 15 residues. Per germline, CDR1 SEHNR and CDR2 FQNEAQ (reference sequence). V dropped 2 bases and J dropped 5; count of bases not matched to a gene: 7. This chain's CDR3 is CASSLSRGLADEQYF. The CDR3 nucleotides are TGTGCCAGCAGCTTATCAAGGGGACTAGCCGACGAGCAGTACTTC.

The rearrangement uses TRBV30 and TRBJ1-1; possible D gene TRBD1, 6 bases. Germline V gene lookup returns CDR1 GTSNPN and CDR2 SVGIG (reference sequence). This CDR3 contains 14 residues. Trimming shortened V by 6 bases and J by 8 bases, and 22 bases separated the two germline ends. CDR3 nucleotide sequence: TGTGCCTGCCCCACTGTGACAGGATTCGGGGAAGCTTTCTTT. It is translated as CACPTVTGFGEAFF.

The rearrangement joins TRBV4-2 to TRBJ2-7; the match to TRBD2 covers 7 bases. The CDR3 is 17 amino acids. In germline, CDR1 is LGHNA, CDR2 YNFKEQ. The J segment lost 2 bases and the V segment lost 4 bases, leaving 14 bases of the junction unmatched. CDR3 DNA sequence: TGTGCCAGCAGCCGCCATTGGCGGCGGGAGAGTCCCTACGAGCAGTACTTC. Amino acid sequence: CASSRHWRRESPYEQYF.

V and J are TRBV14 and TRBJ2-1; 9 nucleotides align to TRBD1. The CDR3 consists of 19 residues. Per the germline V gene, CDR1 is SGHDN and CDR2 is FVKESK. The V segment lost 1 base and the J segment 6 bases; nucleotides outside the gene matches: 16. The CDR3 nucleotides are TGTGCCAGCAGCCAAGGGTGGAGCGTGGGACAGGGTACTTCCAATGAGCAGTTCTTC. This codes for CASSQGWSVGQGTSNEQFF.

The count of this clone is one. The rearrangement uses TRBV7-9 and TRBJ2-5, with 11 nucleotides matching TRBD2. The germline V gene has CDR1 SEHNR and CDR2 FQNEAQ (reference sequence). The junction had 3 bases not matched to a gene; V was cut back by 5 bases and J by 1 base. This CDR3 has 15 residues. The CDR3 coding sequence is TGTGCCAGCAGCCCGACTAGCGGGGTCCAAGAGACCCAGTACTTC. This translates into CASSPTSGVQETQYF.

The chain has TRBV7-6 and TRBJ2-7; D is unclear. Trimming cost V 4 bases and J 3 bases, with 7 bases left between them. The CDR3 consists of 12 residues. Germline CDR1 SGHVS, CDR2 FNYEAQ. The CDR3 protein is CASSSPGYEQYF. The CDR3 coding sequence is TGTGCCAGCAGCTCCCCGGGCTACGAGCAGTACTTC.

J is TRBJ2-7 and V is TRBV5-5; D possibly corresponds to TRBD1 (6 bases). V lost 0 bases and J 2 bases, leaving 9 bases between the germline ends. CDR3 size: 14 residues. Germline V gene lookup returns CDR1 SGHKS and CDR2 YYEKEE (reference sequence). The CDR3 nucleotides read TGTGCCAGCAGCTTGGGGGACACCACCTACGAGCAGTACTTC. Translation: CASSLGDTTYEQYF.

The rearrangement uses TRBV19 and TRBJ1-1; no reliable D call. The length of the CDR3 is 11 residues. V dropped 3 bases and J dropped 7 bases, with 6 bases sitting between them. Germline CDR1 reads LNHDA; CDR2 reads SQIVND (reference sequence). The DNA of the CDR3 is TGTGCCAGTAGTATGTCCGGTGAAGCTTTCTTT. It yields the protein CASSMSGEAFF.

The chain employs TRBV4-1 and TRBJ2-1; a weak D match, TRBD1 (5 bases). Looked up from germline, CDR1 is MGHRA and CDR2 is YSYEKL. Trimming pared 1 base from V and 9 bases from J, leaving 10 bases between. This CDR3 comprises 13 residues. The chain's CDR3 is CASSQGIDSEQFF. CDR3 in DNA: TGCGCCAGCAGCCAAGGCATCGACAGTGAGCAGTTCTTC.

The rearrangement joins TRBV9 to TRBJ1-1; D may be TRBD1 (6 bases). CDR3 length: 15 residues. The V gene lost 0 bases and the J gene lost 8 bases, with 17 bases spanning the gap. Germline V lookup: CDR1 SGDLS, CDR2 YYNGEE. In nucleotides, the CDR3 is TGTGCCAGCAGCGTAGAAGGCACAGAGGGGGGGGAAGCTTTCTTT. Translated: CASSVEGTEGGEAFF.